The sequence of this T cell receptor (beta chain) was determined in a study of neurological immune-mediated disorders. Broader study findings: Levels of TCR clonal expansion peaked in HTLV-1-associated myelopathy and reached their lowest in multiple sclerosis, under those of healthy controls. None of the CDR3 amino acid sequences in expanded clones turned up in more than one subject, which points to private repertoires in all groups.

This clonotype has a count of ten or more. Its antigen is undetermined. CDR1 is MDHEN and CDR2 is SYDVKM in the germline V gene. V dropped 1 base and J dropped 6 bases, with 9 bases sitting between them. The CDR3 has 14 residues. Synthesis of cDNA was carried out by template-switch 5'RACE. The reaction used 10-nucleotide random UMIs. Whenever a sequencing run was performed, it yielded over 170 million TCR-beta sequences from 15-18 subjects. In TCRdb, the 5' RACE reads were re-called with MiXCR into one record per CDR3 protein. The data hold tens of thousands of distinct CDR3 sequences, with roughly an eighth observed a single time. Time point meaning: longitudinal time-point 1 (baseline).

Specimen: PBMCs. This chain links TRBV28 with TRBJ1-4; D is unclear. This clonotype originated in a female donor with HTLV-1-associated myelopathy (HAM/TSP). CDR3 coding DNA: TGTGCCAGCAGTTTATCCGGGGTTGATGAAAAACTGTTTTTT. This sequence encodes CASSLSGVDEKLFF.